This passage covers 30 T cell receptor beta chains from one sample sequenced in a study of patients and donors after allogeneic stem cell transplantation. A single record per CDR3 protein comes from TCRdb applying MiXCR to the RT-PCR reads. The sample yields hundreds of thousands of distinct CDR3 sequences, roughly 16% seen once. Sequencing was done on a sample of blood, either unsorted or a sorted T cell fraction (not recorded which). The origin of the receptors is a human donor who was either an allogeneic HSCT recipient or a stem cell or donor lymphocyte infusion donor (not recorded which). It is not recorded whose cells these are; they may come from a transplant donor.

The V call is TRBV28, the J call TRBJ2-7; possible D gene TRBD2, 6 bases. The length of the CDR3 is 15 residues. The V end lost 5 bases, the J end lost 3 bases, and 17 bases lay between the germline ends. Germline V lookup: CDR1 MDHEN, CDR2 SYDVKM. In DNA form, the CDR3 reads TGTGCCAGCAGTCCGGGGACCCCCGGGGGCTACGAGCAGTACTTC. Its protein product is CASSPGTPGGYEQYF.

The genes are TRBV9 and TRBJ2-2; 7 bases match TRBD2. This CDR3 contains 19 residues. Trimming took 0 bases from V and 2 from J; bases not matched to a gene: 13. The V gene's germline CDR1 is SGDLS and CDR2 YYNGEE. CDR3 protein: CASSVGTGAGKGNTGELFF. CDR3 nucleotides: TGTGCCAGCAGCGTAGGAACGGGAGCGGGAAAGGGTAACACCGGGGAGCTGTTTTTT.

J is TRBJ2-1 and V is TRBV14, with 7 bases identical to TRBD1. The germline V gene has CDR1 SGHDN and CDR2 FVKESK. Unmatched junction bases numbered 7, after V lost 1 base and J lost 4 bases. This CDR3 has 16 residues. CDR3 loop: CASSQVGTEYYNEQFF. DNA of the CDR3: TGTGCCAGCAGCCAAGTGGGGACAGAGTATTACAATGAGCAGTTCTTC.

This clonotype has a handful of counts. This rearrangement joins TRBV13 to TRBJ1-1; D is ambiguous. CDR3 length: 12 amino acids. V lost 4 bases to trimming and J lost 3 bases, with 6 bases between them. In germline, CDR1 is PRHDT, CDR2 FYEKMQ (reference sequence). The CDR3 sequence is CASSSHDTEAFF. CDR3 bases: TGTGCCAGCAGCTCCCATGACACTGAAGCTTTCTTT.

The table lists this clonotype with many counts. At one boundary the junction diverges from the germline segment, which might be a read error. CDR3 region: CASSLRWDKKAF. DNA of the CDR3: TGTGCCAGCAGCTTAAGGTGGGACAAGAAGGCCTTC. The rearrangement joins TRBV7-2 to TRBJ2-7, with TRBD1 as a possible D gene (6 bases). The CDR3 is made up of 12 amino acids. Per germline, CDR1 SGHTA and CDR2 FQGNSA.

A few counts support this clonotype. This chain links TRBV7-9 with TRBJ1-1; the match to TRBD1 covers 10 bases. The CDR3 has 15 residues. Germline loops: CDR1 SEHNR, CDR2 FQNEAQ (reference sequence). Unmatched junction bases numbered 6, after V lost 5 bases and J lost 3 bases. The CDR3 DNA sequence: TGTGCCAGCAGCCCCCTGGGACAGGGGTACACTGAAGCTTTCTTT. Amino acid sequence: CASSPLGQGYTEAFF.

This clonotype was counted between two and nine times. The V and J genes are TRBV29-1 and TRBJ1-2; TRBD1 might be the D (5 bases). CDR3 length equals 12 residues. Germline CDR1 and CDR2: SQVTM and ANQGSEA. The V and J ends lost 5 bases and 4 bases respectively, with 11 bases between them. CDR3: CSVKGAFYGYTF. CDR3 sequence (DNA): TGCAGCGTTAAAGGGGCATTCTATGGCTACACCTTC.

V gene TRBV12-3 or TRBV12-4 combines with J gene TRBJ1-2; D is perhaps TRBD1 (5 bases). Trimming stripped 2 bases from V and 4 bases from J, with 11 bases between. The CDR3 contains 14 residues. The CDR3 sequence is CASSLFGGTYGYTF. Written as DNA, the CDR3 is TGTGCCAGCAGTTTATTTGGCGGGACCTATGGCTACACCTTC.

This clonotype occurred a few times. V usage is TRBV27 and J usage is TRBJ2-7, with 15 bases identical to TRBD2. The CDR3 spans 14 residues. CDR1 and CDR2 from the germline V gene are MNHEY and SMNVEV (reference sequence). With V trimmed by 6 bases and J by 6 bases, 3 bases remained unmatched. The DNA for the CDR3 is TGTGCCAGCAGCATGGGACTAGCGGGGGGCGAGCAGTACTTC. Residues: CASSMGLAGGEQYF.

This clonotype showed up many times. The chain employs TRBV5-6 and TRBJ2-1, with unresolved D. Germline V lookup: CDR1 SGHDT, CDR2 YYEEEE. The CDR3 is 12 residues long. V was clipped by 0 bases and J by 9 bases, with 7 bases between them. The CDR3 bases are TGTGCCAGCAGCTTGGTTACGGGTGAGCAGTTCTTC. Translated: CASSLVTGEQFF. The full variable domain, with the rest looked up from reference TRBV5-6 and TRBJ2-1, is DAGVTQSPTHLIKTRGQQVTLRCSPKSGHDTVSWYQQALGQGPQFIFQYYEEEERQRGNFPDRFSGHQFPNYSSELNVNALLLGDSALYLCASSLVTGEQFFGPGTRLTVL.

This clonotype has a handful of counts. CDR3 amino acids: CASSLDPGTSNEQFF. CDR3 coding DNA: TGTGCCAGCAGCTTAGACCCCGGGACTAGCAATGAGCAGTTCTTC. The chain recombines TRBV11-2 with TRBJ2-1, with TRBD2 matching over 8 bases. This CDR3 is 15 amino acids long. Germline V CDR1 and CDR2: SGHAT, FQNNGV. The junction had 4 bases not matched to a gene; V was cut back by 0 bases and J by 6 bases.

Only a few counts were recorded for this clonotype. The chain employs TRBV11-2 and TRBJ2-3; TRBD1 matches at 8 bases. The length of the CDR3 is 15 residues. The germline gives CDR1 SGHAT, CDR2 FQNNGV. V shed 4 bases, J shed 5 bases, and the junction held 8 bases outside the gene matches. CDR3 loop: CASSYGQGILDTQYF. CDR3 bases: TGTGCCAGCAGCTATGGACAGGGAATTTTAGATACGCAGTATTTT.

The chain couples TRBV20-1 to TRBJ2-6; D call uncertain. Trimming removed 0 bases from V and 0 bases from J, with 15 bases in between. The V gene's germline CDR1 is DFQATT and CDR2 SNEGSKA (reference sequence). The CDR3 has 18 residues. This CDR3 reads CSARDKRVGSSGANVLTF. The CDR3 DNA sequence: TGCAGTGCTAGAGATAAAAGGGTTGGAAGCTCTGGGGCCAACGTCCTGACTTTC.

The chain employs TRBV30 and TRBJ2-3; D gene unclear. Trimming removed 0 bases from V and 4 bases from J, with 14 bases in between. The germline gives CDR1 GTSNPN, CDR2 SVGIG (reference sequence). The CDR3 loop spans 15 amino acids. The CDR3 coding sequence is TGTGCCTGGAGTGTACGGGCTGGCCTCGCAGATACGCAGTATTTT. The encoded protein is CAWSVRAGLADTQYF.

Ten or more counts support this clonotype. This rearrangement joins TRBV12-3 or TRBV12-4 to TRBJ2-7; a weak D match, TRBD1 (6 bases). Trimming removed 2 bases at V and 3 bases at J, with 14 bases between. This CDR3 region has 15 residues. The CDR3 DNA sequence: TGTGCCAGCAGTTTAATTCATAGGGGGAGCTACGAGCAGTACTTC. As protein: CASSLIHRGSYEQYF.

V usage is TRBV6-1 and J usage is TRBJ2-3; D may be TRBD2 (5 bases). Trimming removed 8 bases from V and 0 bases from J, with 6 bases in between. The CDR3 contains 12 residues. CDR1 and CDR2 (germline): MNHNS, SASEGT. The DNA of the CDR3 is TGTGCCAGCGGGAGTAGCACAGATACGCAGTATTTT. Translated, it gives CASGSSTDTQYF.

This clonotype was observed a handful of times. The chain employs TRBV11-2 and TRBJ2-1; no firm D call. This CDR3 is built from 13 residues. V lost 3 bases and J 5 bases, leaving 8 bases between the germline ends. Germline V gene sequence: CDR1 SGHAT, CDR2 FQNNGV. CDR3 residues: CASSFRRNNEQFF. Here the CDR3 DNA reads TGTGCCAGCAGCTTCAGACGGAACAATGAGCAGTTCTTC.

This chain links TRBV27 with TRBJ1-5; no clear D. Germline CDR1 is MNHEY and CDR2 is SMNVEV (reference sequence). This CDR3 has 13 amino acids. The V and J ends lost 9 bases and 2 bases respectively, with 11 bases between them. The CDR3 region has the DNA TGTGCCAGTGCGCGTAAGGGCAATCAGCCCCAGCATTTT. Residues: CASARKGNQPQHF.

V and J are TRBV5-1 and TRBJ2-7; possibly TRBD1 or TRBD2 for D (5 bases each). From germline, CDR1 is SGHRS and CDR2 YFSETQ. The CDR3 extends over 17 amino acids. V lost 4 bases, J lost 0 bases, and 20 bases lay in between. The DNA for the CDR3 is TGCGCCAGCAGCGCGACAGCCGGGACCACCATCTCCTACGAGCAGTACTTC. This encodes CASSATAGTTISYEQYF.

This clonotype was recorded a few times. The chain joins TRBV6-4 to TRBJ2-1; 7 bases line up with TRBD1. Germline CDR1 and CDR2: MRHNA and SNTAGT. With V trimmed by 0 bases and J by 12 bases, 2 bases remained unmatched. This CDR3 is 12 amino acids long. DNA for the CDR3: TGTGCCAGCAGTGACTCCGACAGGGTGCAGTTCTTC. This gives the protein CASSDSDRVQFF.

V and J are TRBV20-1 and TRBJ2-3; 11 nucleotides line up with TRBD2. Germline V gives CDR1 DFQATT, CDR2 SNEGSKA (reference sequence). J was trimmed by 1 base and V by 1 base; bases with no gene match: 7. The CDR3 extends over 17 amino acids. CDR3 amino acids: CSARADGTSGRTDTQYF. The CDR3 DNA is TGCAGTGCTAGAGCCGACGGGACTAGCGGACGCACAGATACGCAGTATTTT.

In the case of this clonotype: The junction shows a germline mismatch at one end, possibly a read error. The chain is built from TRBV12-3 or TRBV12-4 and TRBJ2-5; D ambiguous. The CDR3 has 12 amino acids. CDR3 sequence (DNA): TGTGCCAGCACTTACTCTGCGGAGAGCCAGTACTTC. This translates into CASTYSAESQYF.

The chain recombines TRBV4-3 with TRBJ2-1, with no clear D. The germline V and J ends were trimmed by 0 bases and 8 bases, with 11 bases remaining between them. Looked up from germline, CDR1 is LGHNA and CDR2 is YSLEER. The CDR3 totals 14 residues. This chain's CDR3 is CASSQERSSYEQFF. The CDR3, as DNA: TGCGCCAGCAGCCAAGAGAGAAGCTCCTATGAGCAGTTCTTC.

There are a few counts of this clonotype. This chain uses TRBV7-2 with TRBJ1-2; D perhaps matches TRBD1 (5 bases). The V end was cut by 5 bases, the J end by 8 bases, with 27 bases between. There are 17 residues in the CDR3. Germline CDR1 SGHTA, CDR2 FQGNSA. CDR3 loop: CASSPFAGDLFRWGYTF. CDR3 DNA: TGTGCCAGCAGCCCCTTCGCCGGGGACCTTTTCCGATGGGGCTACACCTTC.

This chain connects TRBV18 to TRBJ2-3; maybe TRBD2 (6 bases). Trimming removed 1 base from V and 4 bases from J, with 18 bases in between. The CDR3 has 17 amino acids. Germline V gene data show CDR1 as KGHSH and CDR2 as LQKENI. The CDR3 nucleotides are TGTGCCAGCTCACCACGTTCGAGGGGAGGAGGCCCAGATACGCAGTATTTT. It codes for CASSPRSRGGGPDTQYF.

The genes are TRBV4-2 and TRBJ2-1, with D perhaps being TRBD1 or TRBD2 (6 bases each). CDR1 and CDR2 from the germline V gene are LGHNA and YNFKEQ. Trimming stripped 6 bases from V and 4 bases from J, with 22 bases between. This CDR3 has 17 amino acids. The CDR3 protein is CASRQGNGGTQYNEQFF. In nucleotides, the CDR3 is TGTGCCAGCAGACAGGGAAACGGCGGGACACAGTACAATGAGCAGTTCTTC.

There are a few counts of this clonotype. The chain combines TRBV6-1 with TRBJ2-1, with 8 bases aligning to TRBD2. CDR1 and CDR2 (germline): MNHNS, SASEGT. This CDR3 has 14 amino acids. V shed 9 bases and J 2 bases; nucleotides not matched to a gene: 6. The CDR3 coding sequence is TGTGCCAGTAGTAACGGGAGGGCCTACAATGAGCAGTTCTTC. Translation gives CASSNGRAYNEQFF.

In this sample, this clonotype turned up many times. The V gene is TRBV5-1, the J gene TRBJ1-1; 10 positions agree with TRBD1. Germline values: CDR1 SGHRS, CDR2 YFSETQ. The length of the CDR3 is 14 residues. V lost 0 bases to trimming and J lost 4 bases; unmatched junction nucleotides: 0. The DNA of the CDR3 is TGCGCCAGCAGCTTGGGGACAGGGGGCACTGAAGCTTTCTTT. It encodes CASSLGTGGTEAFF.

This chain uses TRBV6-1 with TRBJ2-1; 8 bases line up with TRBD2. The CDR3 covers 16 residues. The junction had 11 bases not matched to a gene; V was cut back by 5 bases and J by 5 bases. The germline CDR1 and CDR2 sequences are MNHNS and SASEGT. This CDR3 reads CASSMGREGPNNEQFF. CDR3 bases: TGTGCCAGCAGTATGGGACGGGAGGGCCCCAACAATGAGCAGTTCTTC.

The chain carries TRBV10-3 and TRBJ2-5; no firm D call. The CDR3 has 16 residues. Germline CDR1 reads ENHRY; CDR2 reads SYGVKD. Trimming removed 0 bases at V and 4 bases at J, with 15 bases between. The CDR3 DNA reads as TGTGCCATCAGTGAGTCGCCTCAGGCGAGGCGAGAGACCCAGTACTTC. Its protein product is CAISESPQARRETQYF.